The following is a T cell receptor beta chain sequence with its context. In the original analysis: Quantification of nucleated cells was approximated via reference gene primer amplification. Some clones are missing from TCRdb's copy, which holds only in-frame ones; the method was immunoSEQ multiplex PCR. Clone size and the V and J calls come from that table; the DNA yielded D and trimming. Of tens of thousands of clones listed, around 80% are singletons. This record belongs to a study of blood T cell repertoires in COVID-19. Background on the study: COVID-19 samples from acute and convalescent phases originated in the United States, Italy and Spain. T cells, B-cell-depleted T cells, or PBMCs provided the cDNA or gDNA that served as material.

Unmatched junction bases numbered 5, after V lost 4 bases and J lost 3 bases. Per the germline V gene, CDR1 is KGHSH and CDR2 is LQKENI. The CDR3 loop spans 15 amino acids. Sequencing was carried out using peripheral blood. The clonotype comes from a man in his sixties or seventies with acute or convalescent COVID-19. J is TRBJ1-5 and V is TRBV18; TRBD1 matches 8 bases. DNA of the CDR3: TGTGCCAGCTCACTGGGGACAGGCACCAATCAGCCCCAGCATTTT. It codes for CASSLGTGTNQPQHF.